This T cell receptor (beta chain) was recorded in a study of T cell responses to AZD1222 COVID-19 vaccine. Whole-study results and caveats: Among the donors, most were white British and more were female, and clonal diversity was possibly underestimated. Only 5 to 7 AZD1222 recipients were seropositive at baseline. After the peak T cell response, and only then, were repertoires sampled.

As to this clone: Its antigen is unknown.

TCRdb keeps only in-frame clones here, not all; method: immunoSEQ multiplex PCR. Of approximately 17,000 clones in the sample, around four fifths were seen once. Some second doses came at about 4 weeks and others at about 12 weeks; these were pooled. CDR1 and CDR2 (germline): LNHDA, SQIVND (reference sequence). V lost 4 bases and J lost 6, with 15 bases in between. The CDR3 has 14 amino acids. The chain has TRBV19 and TRBJ2-5, with D possibly TRBD1 on 5 matching bases. The sequencing used peripheral blood, collected 28 days after the second AZD1222 dose. The TCR was taken from an adult who received the AZD1222 COVID-19 vaccine. CDR3 protein: CASSSSQGRKTQYF. The CDR3 nucleotides read TGTGCCAGTAGTAGCTCCCAGGGTCGGAAGACCCAGTACTTC.